A single sample is the source of the 3 T cell receptor beta chains below, sequenced in a study of blood T cells in healthy people across ages. Through a sample-barcoded 5' primer and a J-beta primer mix, a second PCR was run for roughly 7 to 12 cycles. TCRdb reprocessed the 5' RACE reads via MiXCR and lists one record per CDR3 protein. The data contain 1.2 million to 1.5 million distinct CDR3 sequences, roughly 40% of them seen just once; the ten biggest clones take up roughly 7.9%. Sample: blood. These receptors all come from a woman in her late teens or twenties in good health.

This clonotype was seen a few times. The chain has TRBV20-1 and TRBJ1-1; D possibly corresponds to TRBD1 (6 bases). The length of the CDR3 is 13 residues. Germline loops: CDR1 DFQATT, CDR2 SNEGSKA (reference sequence). Trimming took off 6 bases at V and 1 base at J, with 12 bases between the two ends. This chain's CDR3 is CSATGTPNTEAFF. The CDR3 bases are TGCAGTGCAACCGGGACACCGAACACTGAAGCTTTCTTT.

This clonotype has only a few counts. The chain carries TRBV29-1 and TRBJ2-7; the match to TRBD1 covers 10 bases. The V gene end was trimmed by 3 bases and the J gene end by 6 bases; junction bases not matched to a gene: 5. The CDR3 length is 13 residues. Germline CDR1 and CDR2: SQVTM and ANQGSEA. The DNA of the CDR3 is TGCAGCGTTGATCGGGACAGGGGTAGCGAGCAGTACTTC. It specifies CSVDRDRGSEQYF.

V usage is TRBV13 and J usage is TRBJ2-3, with 12 bases matching TRBD2. Germline V gives CDR1 PRHDT, CDR2 FYEKMQ (reference sequence). V shed 2 bases, J shed 2 bases, and the junction held 2 bases outside the gene matches. The CDR3 spans 16 residues. The CDR3 region has the DNA TGTGCCAGCAGCTTACCTAGCGGGGGGGCCACAGATACGCAGTATTTT. This encodes CASSLPSGGATDTQYF.